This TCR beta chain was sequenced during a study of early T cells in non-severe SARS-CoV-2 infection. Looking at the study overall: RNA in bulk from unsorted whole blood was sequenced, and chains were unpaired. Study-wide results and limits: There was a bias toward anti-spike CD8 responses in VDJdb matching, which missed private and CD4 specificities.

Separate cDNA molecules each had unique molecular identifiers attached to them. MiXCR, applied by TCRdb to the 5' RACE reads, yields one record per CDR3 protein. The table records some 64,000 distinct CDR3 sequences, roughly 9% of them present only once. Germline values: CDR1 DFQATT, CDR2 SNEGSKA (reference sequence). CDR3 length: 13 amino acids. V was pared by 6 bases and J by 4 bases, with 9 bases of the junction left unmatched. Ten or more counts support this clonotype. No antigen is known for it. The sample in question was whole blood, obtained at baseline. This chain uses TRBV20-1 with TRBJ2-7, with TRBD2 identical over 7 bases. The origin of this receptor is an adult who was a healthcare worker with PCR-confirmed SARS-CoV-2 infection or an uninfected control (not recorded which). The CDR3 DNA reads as TGCAGTGCGTACCTCCCCGGGAGGTACGAGCAGTACTTC. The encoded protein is CSAYLPGRYEQYF.